Shown below are 30 T cell receptor beta chains from a single sample sequenced in a study of blood T cell repertoires in COVID-19. Clones were read by immunoSEQ multiplex PCR, and TCRdb kept only the in-frame ones, dropping some. The table records 500,000 or so clones, roughly 87% of them present only once. Sequences were obtained from PBMCs or T cells enriched from blood (not recorded which). Receptors were obtained from a woman under 30 who had recovered from COVID-19.

This sequence joins TRBV13 and TRBJ1-2; TRBD1 agrees at 9 bases. The CDR3 extends over 15 amino acids. V lost 4 bases to trimming and J lost 6 bases; unmatched junction nucleotides: 9. Germline V gene sequence: CDR1 PRHDT, CDR2 FYEKMQ (reference sequence). CDR3 bases: TGTGCCAGCAGCTCAAGAGGGAGACAGGGGGATGGCTACACCTTC. Encoded protein: CASSSRGRQGDGYTF.

The J gene is TRBJ2-7, the V gene TRBV19; D may be TRBD1 (6 bases). The CDR3 spans 14 residues. Trimming removed 1 base at V and 4 bases at J, with 11 bases between. Germline loops: CDR1 LNHDA, CDR2 SQIVND (reference sequence). CDR3 residues: CASSIGTGRYEQYF. Here the CDR3 DNA reads TGTGCCAGTAGTATAGGAACAGGGCGGTACGAGCAGTACTTC.

This chain joins TRBV19 and TRBJ1-5; the D is unclear. Deletions cut 7 bases from V and 1 base from J, with 17 bases between. This CDR3 has 16 amino acids. CDR1 is LNHDA, CDR2 SQIVND, per germline (reference sequence). Here the CDR3 reads CASTHWRADSNQPQHF. CDR3 sequence (DNA): TGTGCCAGTACCCACTGGAGGGCCGACAGCAATCAGCCCCAGCATTTT.

This clone was counted once. V usage is TRBV28 and J usage is TRBJ2-1; 8 nucleotides align to TRBD2. CDR1 MDHEN and CDR2 SYDVKM come from the germline V gene. Trimming cost V 5 bases and J 3 bases; bases outside gene matches: 6. This CDR3 spans 15 amino acids. CDR3 region: CASSLLGTSYNEQFF. CDR3 nucleotides: TGTGCCAGCAGTCTCCTCGGGACTAGCTACAATGAGCAGTTCTTC.

V gene TRBV6-6 combines with J gene TRBJ1-5; 8 positions match TRBD1. Germline V gene lookup returns CDR1 MNHNY and CDR2 SVGAGI (reference sequence). The CDR3 extends over 16 amino acids. The ends lost 4 bases at V and 0 bases at J; junction bases unmatched: 5. CDR3 loop: CASSSWTGSSNQPQHF. CDR3 DNA: TGTGCCAGCAGTTCGTGGACAGGGAGTAGCAATCAGCCCCAGCATTTT.

The V call is TRBV5-1, the J call TRBJ1-1, with 9 bases identical to TRBD1. The CDR3 consists of 14 residues. After removal of 6 bases from V and 2 bases from J, the junction contained 5 bases not matched to a gene. Per the germline V gene, CDR1 is SGHRS and CDR2 is YFSETQ. CDR3 protein: CASTRGQGNTEAFF. As DNA, the CDR3 is TGCGCCAGCACCCGGGGACAGGGCAACACTGAAGCTTTCTTT.

This clone was picked up a small number of times. V is TRBV28 and J is TRBJ2-2; D possibly corresponds to TRBD2 (7 bases). Germline V gene lookup returns CDR1 MDHEN and CDR2 SYDVKM. This CDR3 is 15 amino acids long. Trimming stripped 4 bases from V and 2 bases from J, with 11 bases between. The chain's CDR3 is CASSSGGFNTGELFF. DNA for the CDR3: TGTGCCAGCAGTTCGGGGGGCTTCAACACCGGGGAGCTGTTTTTT.

V is TRBV28 and J is TRBJ2-7; D call uncertain. This CDR3 spans 10 amino acids. The ends were cut back, 6 bases at V and 4 bases at J, with 4 bases in the middle. Germline V gene data show CDR1 as MDHEN and CDR2 as SYDVKM. CDR3 DNA sequence: TGTGCCAGCAGGCGTTACGAGCAGTACTTC. It yields the protein CASRRYEQYF.

CDR3 sequence: CASGSSGEQYF. CDR3 in DNA: TGTGCCAGTGGATCATCGGGCGAGCAGTACTTC. The V call is TRBV12-3 or TRBV12-4, the J call TRBJ2-7; D is uncertain. Trimming shortened V by 9 bases and J by 6 bases, and 12 bases separated the two germline ends. This CDR3 spans 11 amino acids.

The gene calls are TRBV6-5 and TRBJ2-5, with unresolved D. Germline V gene data show CDR1 as MNHEY and CDR2 as SVGAGI. The CDR3 is 14 residues long. Trimming took 0 bases from V and 3 from J, leaving 8 bases between them. CDR3 bases: TGTGCCAGCAGTTACTCGAGGCTAGAAGAGACCCAGTACTTC. This codes for CASSYSRLEETQYF.

The V gene is TRBV6-5, the J gene TRBJ1-6; no clear D gene. V was trimmed by 10 bases and J by 13 bases, leaving 14 bases between them. Germline V CDR1 and CDR2: MNHEY, SVGAGI. CDR3 length: 11 residues. CDR3 protein: CATSASGPLHF. The CDR3 DNA reads TGTGCCACCTCAGCGAGTGGCCCCCTCCACTTT.

This clone was observed once. The chain has TRBV10-3 and TRBJ1-1; D ambiguous. The V gene lost 3 bases and the J gene lost 3 bases, with 8 bases spanning the gap. CDR3 length: 13 amino acids. Germline CDR1 ENHRY, CDR2 SYGVKD. The CDR3 DNA is TGTGCCATCAGTGAAGGAGGTGACACTGAAGCTTTCTTT. As protein: CAISEGGDTEAFF.

This clone was seen a single time. The J gene is TRBJ2-3, the V gene TRBV20-1; 15 bases align to TRBD2. Germline V gene sequence: CDR1 DFQATT, CDR2 SNEGSKA (reference sequence). This CDR3 contains 17 residues. V shed 5 bases, J shed 5 bases, and the junction held 11 bases outside the gene matches. The CDR3 loop is CSAGGLAGGPSRDTQYF. Here the CDR3 DNA reads TGCAGTGCTGGTGGACTAGCGGGGGGGCCTAGTAGAGATACGCAGTATTTT.

The CDR3 DNA follows: TGTGCCTGGAAGGGACAGGCGCTTGGCAATAATTCACCCCTCCACTTT. Translation gives CAWKGQALGNNSPLHF. The chain has TRBV30 and TRBJ1-6, with 8 bases that match TRBD1. Germline CDR1 reads GTSNPN; CDR2 reads SVGIG (reference sequence). CDR3 size: 16 residues. The J segment lost 5 bases and the V segment lost 4 bases, leaving 10 bases of the junction unmatched.

The chain links TRBV30 to TRBJ1-3; the match to TRBD1 covers 10 bases. Germline V gives CDR1 GTSNPN, CDR2 SVGIG (reference sequence). V dropped 5 bases and J dropped 0; count of bases not matched to a gene: 4. The CDR3 covers 15 residues. The CDR3 region is CAWGTGVYSGNTIYF. DNA of the CDR3: TGTGCCTGGGGGACAGGGGTCTACTCTGGAAACACCATATATTTT.

This clone was counted once. The chain uses TRBV5-6 and TRBJ2-7, with no clear D. The CDR3 runs to 13 residues. V was pared by 2 bases and J by 6 bases, with 12 bases between. The germline gives CDR1 SGHDT, CDR2 YYEEEE. CDR3 in DNA: TGTGCCAGCAGCTTTGGGTCTGGGCCCGAGCAGTACTTC. Its protein is CASSFGSGPEQYF.

The chain couples TRBV5-6 to TRBJ1-1, with 8 bases that match TRBD1. The CDR3 totals 14 residues. The V gene end was trimmed by 4 bases and the J gene end by 0 bases; junction bases not matched to a gene: 2. Germline V gene lookup returns CDR1 SGHDT and CDR2 YYEEEE. CDR3 in amino acids: CASSMGQVNTEAFF. DNA for the CDR3: TGTGCCAGCAGCATGGGACAGGTGAACACTGAAGCTTTCTTT.

The rearrangement links TRBV5-8 to TRBJ1-3; D remains ambiguous. There are 14 residues in the CDR3. CDR1 and CDR2 (germline): SGHTS, YDEGEE. V was cut by 4 bases and J by 8 bases, with 16 bases left in between. The chain's CDR3 is CASSGYQREDTIYF. The CDR3 bases are TGTGCCAGCAGCGGATATCAGAGGGAAGACACCATATATTTT.

The chain couples TRBV27 to TRBJ2-7, with 9 bases identical to TRBD1. The CDR3 sequence is 16 residues long. Germline values: CDR1 MNHEY, CDR2 SMNVEV (reference sequence). The ends lost 4 bases at V and 5 bases at J; junction bases unmatched: 12. CDR3 sequence: CASSSLNRDRVHEQYF. The CDR3 DNA reads TGTGCCAGCAGTTCCCTGAACCGGGACAGGGTACACGAGCAGTACTTC.

The chain employs TRBV11-1 and TRBJ1-1, with 8 bases that match TRBD1. V was pared by 4 bases and J by 4 bases, with 5 bases of the junction left unmatched. This CDR3 comprises 14 residues. Germline V CDR1 and CDR2: SGHAT, FQDESV (reference sequence). CDR3 residues: CASSSSRGRTEAFF. CDR3 in DNA: TGTGCCAGCAGCTCCTCCAGGGGGCGCACTGAAGCTTTCTTT.

The rearrangement joins TRBV6-4 to TRBJ2-1; a possible D gene is TRBD1 (6 bases). CDR1 is MRHNA and CDR2 is SNTAGT in the germline V gene. This CDR3 has 14 residues. The V end was cut by 7 bases, the J end by 2 bases, with 12 bases between. The CDR3 here is CASKGHPPYNEQFF. In DNA form, the CDR3 reads TGTGCCAGCAAGGGACACCCGCCCTACAATGAGCAGTTCTTC.

This clone was counted once. The V gene is TRBV28, the J gene TRBJ2-7; 9 positions match TRBD1. Germline CDR1 and CDR2: MDHEN and SYDVKM. CDR3 length equals 15 residues. Trimming removed 6 bases from V and 7 bases from J; junction bases left unmatched: 13. This CDR3 reads CASSPLTGGRMEQYF. The CDR3 DNA is TGTGCCAGCAGCCCTCTCACAGGGGGCAGGATGGAGCAGTACTTC.

The rearrangement joins TRBV2 to TRBJ2-3; D might be TRBD2 (6 bases). Trimming removed 5 bases at V and 5 bases at J, with 11 bases between. Germline CDR1 and CDR2: SNHLY and FYNNEI. The length of the CDR3 is 13 residues. The CDR3 DNA is TGTGCCAGCAGTTGGAGCGGGCAAGATACGCAGTATTTT. Translation: CASSWSGQDTQYF.

As to this clone: Within the sample, other DNA sequences also encode this same CDR3. The chain recombines TRBV28 with TRBJ1-2; 9 nucleotides align to TRBD1. Losses at the gene ends were 5 bases for V and 4 bases for J; bases not matched to a gene: 5. Germline V gene data show CDR1 as MDHEN and CDR2 as SYDVKM. The CDR3 totals 14 residues. The chain's CDR3 is CASSLPGQGYGYTF. In nucleotides, the CDR3 is TGTGCCAGCAGTCTACCGGGACAGGGCTATGGCTACACCTTC.

The CDR3 spells CASSPQTGVLGAFF. The DNA for the CDR3 is TGTGCCAGCAGCCCTCAGACAGGAGTGCTTGGAGCTTTCTTT. The chain joins TRBV5-4 to TRBJ1-1; TRBD1 is a possible D gene (6 bases). V was trimmed by 4 bases and J by 10 bases, leaving 20 bases between them. Germline loops: CDR1 SGHNT, CDR2 YYREEE (reference sequence). CDR3 size: 14 residues.

The chain uses TRBV27 and TRBJ1-2; possibly TRBD1 for D (6 bases). V lost 0 bases, J lost 4 bases, and 15 bases lay in between. The CDR3 totals 16 residues. Germline V gene data show CDR1 as MNHEY and CDR2 as SMNVEV (reference sequence). For the CDR3, the DNA is TGTGCCAGCAGTTTATCGTGGGGGGGCGCGGGCTATGGCTACACCTTC. As protein: CASSLSWGGAGYGYTF.

This clone was seen just once. The chain is built from TRBV7-3 and TRBJ1-1; 7 nucleotides agree with TRBD1. The CDR3 has 13 amino acids. Looked up from germline, CDR1 is SGHTA and CDR2 is FQGTGA. V lost 5 bases, J lost 5 bases, and 5 bases stayed unmatched. The CDR3 DNA reads TGTGCCAGCAGCCCGACAGGGAGGACTGAAGCTTTCTTT. Its translation: CASSPTGRTEAFF. Using reference TRBV7-3 and TRBJ1-1 for the parts outside the CDR3, the full variable domain is GAGVSQTPSNKVTEKGKYVELRCDPISGHTALYWYRQSLGQGPEFLIYFQGTGAADDSGLPNDRFFAVRPEGSVSTLKIQRTERGDSAVYLCASSPTGRTEAFFGQGTRLTVV.

The chain employs TRBV21-1 and TRBJ2-4; TRBD2 is the table's D call and was not checked against the DNA. TRBV21-1 is designated a pseudogene. The CDR3 totals 17 residues. Here the CDR3 reads CASSKVWEEVAKNIQYF. The CDR3 region has the DNA TGTGCCAGCAGCAAAGTTTGGGAGGAGGTAGCCAAAAACATTCAGTACTTC.

This rearrangement joins TRBV2 to TRBJ2-5; weak D call: TRBD1 (7 bases). The CDR3 contains 14 residues. CDR1 is SNHLY and CDR2 is FYNNEI in the germline V gene. Trimming shortened V by 4 bases and J by 5 bases, and 14 bases separated the two germline ends. CDR3 amino acids: CASSGSPGGETQYF. CDR3 DNA: TGTGCCAGCAGTGGGTCTCCAGGGGGGGAGACCCAGTACTTC. Full variable domain (rest looked up from reference TRBV2 and TRBJ2-5): EPEVTQTPSHQVTQMGQEVILRCVPISNHLYFYWYRQILGQKVEFLVSFYNNEISEKSEIFDDQFSVERPDGSNFTLKIRSTKLEDSAMYFCASSGSPGGETQYFGPGTRLLVL.

This chain connects TRBV21-1 to TRBJ2-2; the listed D gene, TRBD1, was not tested against the DNA. TRBV21-1 represents a pseudogene. The CDR3 sequence is 16 residues long. The CDR3 here is CASSPRGQGVTGELFF. CDR3 in DNA: TGTGCCAGCAGCCCCCGAGGACAAGGGGTCACCGGGGAGCTGTTTTTT.